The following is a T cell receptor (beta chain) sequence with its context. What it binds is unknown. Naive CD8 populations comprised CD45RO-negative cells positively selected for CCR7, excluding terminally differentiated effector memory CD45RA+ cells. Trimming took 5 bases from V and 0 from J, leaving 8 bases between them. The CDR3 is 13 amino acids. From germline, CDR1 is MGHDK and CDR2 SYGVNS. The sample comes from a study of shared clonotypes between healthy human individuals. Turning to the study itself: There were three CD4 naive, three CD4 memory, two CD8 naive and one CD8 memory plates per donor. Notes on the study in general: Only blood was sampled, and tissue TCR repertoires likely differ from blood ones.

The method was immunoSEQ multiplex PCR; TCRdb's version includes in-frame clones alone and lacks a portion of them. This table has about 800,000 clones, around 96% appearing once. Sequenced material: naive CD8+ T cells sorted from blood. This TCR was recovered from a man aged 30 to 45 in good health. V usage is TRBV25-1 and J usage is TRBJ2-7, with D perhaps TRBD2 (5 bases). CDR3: CASSPGNSYEQYF. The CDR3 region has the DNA TGTGCCAGCAGTCCGGGGAACTCCTACGAGCAGTACTTC.